This T cell receptor beta chain was profiled in a study of blood T cell repertoires in COVID-19. The overall study: Donors in Cohort 3 who had recovered were those with two negative PCRs, healthcare professional clearance, or resolution of their symptoms.

The study assigned cohorts using participant-reported clinical history. Authors' data handling: By means of reference gene primer amplification, nucleated cell counts were estimated. Generated by immunoSEQ multiplex PCR, the TCRdb table keeps only in-frame clones and is missing some. That table gives V, J and clone size, and the DNA gave D and trimming. Of around 300,000 clones detected, around 89% appear once; the ten largest clones hold approximately 2%. The sequenced sample consisted of PBMCs or T cells enriched from blood (not recorded which). The receptor's source is a woman aged 55 to 70 in a cohort exposed to, infected with or recovered from COVID-19 (not recorded which).

The CDR3 here is CASSPRGAKGKLFF. CDR3 sequence (DNA): TGTGCCAGCAGCCCCAGGGGGGCAAAGGGAAAACTGTTTTTT. This chain joins TRBV6-5 and TRBJ1-4, with 7 bases matching TRBD1. Trimming took 6 bases from V and 10 from J; bases not matched to a gene: 11. This CDR3 is 14 amino acids long. Per the germline V gene, CDR1 is MNHEY and CDR2 is SVGAGI.